Reported below is one TCR beta chain. The PCR employed 60 Vbeta primers together with 13 Jbeta primers. The assay was immunoSEQ multiplex PCR, and TCRdb's table has in-frame clones only and misses some. Its listing shows approximately 50,000 clones. The sample is drawn from a study of cytomegalovirus exposure and HLA in healthy donors. The CDR3 spans 14 residues. The germline CDR1 and CDR2 sequences are GTSNPN and SVGIG (reference sequence). The V end was cut by 3 bases, the J end by 4 bases, with 15 bases between. The receptor's source is a female donor in good health and CMV-seronegative. The sample taken for sequencing was PBMCs. V gene TRBV30 combines with J gene TRBJ1-2, with D perhaps matching TRBD1 (6 bases). The CDR3 DNA is TGTGCCTGGAGGGTCGGGGGGCCCGGCTATGGCTACACCTTC. It yields the protein CAWRVGGPGYGYTF.